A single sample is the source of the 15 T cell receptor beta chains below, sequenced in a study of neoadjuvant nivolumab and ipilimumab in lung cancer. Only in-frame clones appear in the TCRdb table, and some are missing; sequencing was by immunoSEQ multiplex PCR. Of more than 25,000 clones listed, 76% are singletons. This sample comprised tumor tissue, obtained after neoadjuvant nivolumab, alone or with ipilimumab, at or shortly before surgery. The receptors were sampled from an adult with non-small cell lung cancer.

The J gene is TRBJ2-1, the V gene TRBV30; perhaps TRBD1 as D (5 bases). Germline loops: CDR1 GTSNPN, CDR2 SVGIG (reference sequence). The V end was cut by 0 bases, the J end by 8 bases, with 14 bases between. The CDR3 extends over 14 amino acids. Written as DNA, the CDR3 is TGTGCCTGGAGTGTATCGACAGATCTCGATGAGCAGTTCTTC. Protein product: CAWSVSTDLDEQFF. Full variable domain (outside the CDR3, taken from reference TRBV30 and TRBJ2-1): SQTIHQWPATLVQPVGSPLSLECTVEGTSNPNLYWYRQAAGRGLQLLFYSVGIGQISSEVPQNLSASRPQDRQFILSSKKLLLSDSGFYLCAWSVSTDLDEQFFGPGTRLTVL.

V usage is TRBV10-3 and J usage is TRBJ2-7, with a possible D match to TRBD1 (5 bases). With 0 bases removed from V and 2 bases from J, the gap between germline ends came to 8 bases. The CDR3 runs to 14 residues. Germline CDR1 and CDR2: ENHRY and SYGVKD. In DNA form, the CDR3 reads TGTGCCATCAGTGAGTCTCAGGGCCCCTACGAGCAGTACTTC. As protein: CAISESQGPYEQYF.

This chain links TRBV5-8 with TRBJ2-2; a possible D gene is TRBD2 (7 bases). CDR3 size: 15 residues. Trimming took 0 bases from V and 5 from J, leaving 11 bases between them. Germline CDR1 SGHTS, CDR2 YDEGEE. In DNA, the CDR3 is TGTGCCAGCAGCTTGGCGGGGGGCTATACCGGGGAGCTGTTTTTT. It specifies CASSLAGGYTGELFF.

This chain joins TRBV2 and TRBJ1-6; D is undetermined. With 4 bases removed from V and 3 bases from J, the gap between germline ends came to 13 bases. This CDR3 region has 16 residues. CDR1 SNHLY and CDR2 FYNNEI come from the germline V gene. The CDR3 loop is CASSARTARYNSPLHF. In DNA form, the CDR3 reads TGTGCCAGCAGTGCTCGGACGGCGCGCTATAATTCACCCCTCCACTTT.

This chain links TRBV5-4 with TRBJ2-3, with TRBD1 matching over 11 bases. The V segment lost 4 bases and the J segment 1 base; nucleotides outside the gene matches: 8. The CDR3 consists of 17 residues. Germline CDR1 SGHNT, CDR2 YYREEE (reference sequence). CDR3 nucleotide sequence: TGTGCCAGCAGCCAAAGGACAGGGGGCTCGCGCACAGATACGCAGTATTTT. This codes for CASSQRTGGSRTDTQYF. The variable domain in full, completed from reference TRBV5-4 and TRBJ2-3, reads ETGVTQSPTHLIKTRGQQVTLRCSSQSGHNTVSWYQQALGQGPQFIFQYYREEENGRGNFPPRFSGLQFPNYSSELNVNALELDDSALYLCASSQRTGGSRTDTQYFGPGTRLTVL.

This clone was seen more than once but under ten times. DNA of the CDR3: TGTGCCAGCAGCTTAAACCCAGGGACCGTTGGTGAAGCTTTCTTT. This gives the protein CASSLNPGTVGEAFF. The gene calls are TRBV7-3 and TRBJ1-1; D may be TRBD1 (5 bases). This CDR3 contains 15 residues. The V gene's germline CDR1 is SGHTA and CDR2 FQGTGA. V shed 1 base and J shed 7 bases, with 16 bases lying between them.

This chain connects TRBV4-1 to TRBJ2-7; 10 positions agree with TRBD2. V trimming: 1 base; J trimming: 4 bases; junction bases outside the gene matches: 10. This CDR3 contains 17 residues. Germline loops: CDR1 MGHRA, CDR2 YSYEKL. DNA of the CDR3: TGCGCCAGCAGCCAAGCCATAAGCGGGGGGGCATTATACGAGCAGTACTTC. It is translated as CASSQAISGGALYEQYF.

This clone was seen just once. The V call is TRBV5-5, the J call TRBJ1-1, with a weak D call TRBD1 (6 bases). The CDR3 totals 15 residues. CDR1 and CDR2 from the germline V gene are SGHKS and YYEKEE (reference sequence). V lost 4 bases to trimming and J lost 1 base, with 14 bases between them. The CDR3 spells CASSPEGGENTEAFF. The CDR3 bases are TGTGCCAGCAGCCCCGAGGGGGGCGAGAACACTGAAGCTTTCTTT. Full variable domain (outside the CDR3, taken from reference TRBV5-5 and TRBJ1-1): DAGVTQSPTHLIKTRGQQVTLRCSPISGHKSVSWYQQVLGQGPQFIFQYYEKEERGRGNFPDRFSARQFPNYSSELNVNALLLGDSALYLCASSPEGGENTEAFFGQGTRLTVV.

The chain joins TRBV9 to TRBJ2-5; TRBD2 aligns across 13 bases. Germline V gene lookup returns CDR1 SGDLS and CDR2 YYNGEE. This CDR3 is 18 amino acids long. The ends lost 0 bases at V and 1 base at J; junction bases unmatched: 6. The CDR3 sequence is CASSVGLAGGGRQETQYF. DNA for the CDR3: TGTGCCAGCAGCGTAGGACTAGCGGGGGGCGGGCGCCAAGAGACCCAGTACTTC.

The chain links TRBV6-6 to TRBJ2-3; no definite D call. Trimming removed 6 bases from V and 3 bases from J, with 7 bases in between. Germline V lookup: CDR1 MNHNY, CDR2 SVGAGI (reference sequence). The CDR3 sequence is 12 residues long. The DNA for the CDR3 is TGTGCCAGCAGGTCTTGGACAGATACGCAGTATTTT. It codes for CASRSWTDTQYF.

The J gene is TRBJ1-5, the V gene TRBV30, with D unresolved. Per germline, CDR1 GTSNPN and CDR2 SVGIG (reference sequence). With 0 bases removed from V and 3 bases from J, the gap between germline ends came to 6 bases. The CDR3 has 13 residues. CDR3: CAWSVKPNQPQHF. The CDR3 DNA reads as TGTGCCTGGAGTGTAAAACCCAATCAGCCCCAGCATTTT. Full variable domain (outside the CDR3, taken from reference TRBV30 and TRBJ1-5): SQTIHQWPATLVQPVGSPLSLECTVEGTSNPNLYWYRQAAGRGLQLLFYSVGIGQISSEVPQNLSASRPQDRQFILSSKKLLLSDSGFYLCAWSVKPNQPQHFGDGTRLSIL.

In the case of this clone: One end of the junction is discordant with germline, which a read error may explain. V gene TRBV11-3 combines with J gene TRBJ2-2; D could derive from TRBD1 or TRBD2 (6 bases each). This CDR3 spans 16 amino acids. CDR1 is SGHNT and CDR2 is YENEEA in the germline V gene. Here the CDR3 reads CASTLVGGSNTGELFF. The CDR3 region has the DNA TGTGCCAGCACCTTAGTGGGGGGCTCGAACACCGGGGAGCTGTTTTTT.

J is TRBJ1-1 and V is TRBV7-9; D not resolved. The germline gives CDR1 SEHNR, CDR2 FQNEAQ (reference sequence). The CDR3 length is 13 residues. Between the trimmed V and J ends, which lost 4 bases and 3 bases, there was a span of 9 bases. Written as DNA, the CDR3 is TGTGCCAGCAGCTCATTCGGGGACACTGAAGCTTTCTTT. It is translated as CASSSFGDTEAFF.

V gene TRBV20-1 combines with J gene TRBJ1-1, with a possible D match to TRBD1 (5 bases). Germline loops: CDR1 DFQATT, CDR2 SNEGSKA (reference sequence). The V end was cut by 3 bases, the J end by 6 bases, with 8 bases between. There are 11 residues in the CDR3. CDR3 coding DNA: TGCAGTGCTAGTTGGGGGGCTGAAGCTTTCTTT. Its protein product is CSASWGAEAFF.

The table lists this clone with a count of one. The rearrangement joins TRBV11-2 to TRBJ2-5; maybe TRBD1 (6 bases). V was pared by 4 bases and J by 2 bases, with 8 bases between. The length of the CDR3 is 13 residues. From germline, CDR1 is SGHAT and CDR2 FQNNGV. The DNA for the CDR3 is TGTGCCAGCAGCTCACAGGGTCAAGAGACCCAGTACTTC. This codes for CASSSQGQETQYF. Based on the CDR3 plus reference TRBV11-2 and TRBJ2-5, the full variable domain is EAGVAQSPRYKIIEKRQSVAFWCNPISGHATLYWYQQILGQGPKLLIQFQNNGVVDDSQLPKDRFSAERLKGVDSTLKIQPAKLEDSAVYLCASSSQGQETQYFGPGTRLLVL.